The sequence of this TCR beta chain was determined in a study of blood T cell repertoires in COVID-19. About the study: PBMCs, B-cell-depleted T cells, or T cells were the source of the cDNA or gDNA that made up the material.

Germline lookup yields CDR1 LGHNA and CDR2 YNFKEQ. The CDR3 totals 14 residues. Trimming stripped 5 bases from V and 6 bases from J, with 13 bases between. Only in-frame clones appear in the TCRdb table, and some are missing; sequencing was by immunoSEQ multiplex PCR. The repertoire includes 200,000 or so clones, around 88% of them detected once, and 2.5% sits in the top ten. Sequencing was done on a sample of PBMCs or T cells enriched from blood (not recorded which). V and J are TRBV4-2 and TRBJ2-2; TRBD1 is a possible D gene (6 bases). The receptor comes from a woman in her thirties or forties with acute COVID-19. CDR3 in amino acids: CASSNPRGPGELFF. The CDR3 DNA reads as TGTGCCAGCAGCAACCCCAGGGGCCCCGGGGAGCTGTTTTTT.